These 12 T cell receptor beta chains were sequenced from one sample in a study of T cell changes during pregnancy in multiple sclerosis. TCRdb's copy holds only in-frame clones and misses some; the assay was immunoSEQ multiplex PCR. In the table there are 10,000 to 12,000 clones, roughly 89% of which are singletons. The source material was CD8+ T cells from peripheral blood mononuclear cells, sampled in the first trimester of pregnancy. The origin of the receptors is a female donor in good health, enrolled as a control in a pregnancy study.

This chain links TRBV27 with TRBJ2-3; no clear D. Trimming took 10 bases from V and 1 from J, leaving 3 bases between them. From germline, CDR1 is MNHEY and CDR2 SMNVEV (reference sequence). The CDR3 has 10 residues. The CDR3 coding sequence is TGTGCCATAGGCACAGATACGCAGTATTTT. It is translated as CAIGTDTQYF.

The J gene is TRBJ1-1, the V gene TRBV30, with D uncertain. The CDR3 runs to 15 residues. V was shortened by 2 bases and J by 0 bases, with 13 bases between the two germline ends. Germline values: CDR1 GTSNPN, CDR2 SVGIG (reference sequence). As DNA, the CDR3 is TGTGCCTGGAGTACACAAGAACAGATGAACACTGAAGCTTTCTTT. Translated: CAWSTQEQMNTEAFF.

The table lists this clone with a count of one. This chain uses TRBV18 with TRBJ1-1, with D uncertain. In germline, CDR1 is KGHSH, CDR2 LQKENI. The V end was cut by 5 bases, the J end by 7 bases, with 8 bases between. The CDR3 totals 11 residues. As DNA, the CDR3 is TGTGCCAGCTCAATATCGGGTGAAGCTTTCTTT. This translates into CASSISGEAFF.

The chain combines TRBV7-6 with TRBJ2-5; 7 nucleotides agree with TRBD1. Germline-derived CDR1 and CDR2 are SGHVS and FNYEAQ. The CDR3 runs to 14 residues. V shed 0 bases, J shed 4 bases, and the junction held 2 bases outside the gene matches. CDR3 bases: TGTGCCAGCAGCTTAGCTTGGACAGGAGAGACCCAGTACTTC. It is translated as CASSLAWTGETQYF.

V usage is TRBV27 and J usage is TRBJ1-1; 12 bases match TRBD1. The CDR3 is made up of 15 amino acids. Trimming removed 2 bases from V and 5 bases from J; junction bases left unmatched: 3. In germline, CDR1 is MNHEY, CDR2 SMNVEV (reference sequence). The CDR3, as DNA: TGTGCCAGCAGTTTAGGGACAGGGGGCATTACTGAAGCTTTCTTT. Amino acid sequence: CASSLGTGGITEAFF.

The sample holds a few counts of this clone. V usage is TRBV30 and J usage is TRBJ2-3; TRBD2 might be the D (6 bases). V was clipped by 8 bases and J by 14 bases, with 20 bases between them. This CDR3 contains 11 residues. CDR1 and CDR2 from the germline V gene are GTSNPN and SVGIG (reference sequence). CDR3 sequence: CALTTRGSWYF. CDR3 coding DNA: TGTGCCCTAACCACGCGGGGATCGTGGTATTTT. Supplemented by reference TRBV30 and TRBJ2-3, the full variable domain reads SQTIHQWPATLVQPVGSPLSLECTVEGTSNPNLYWYRQAAGRGLQLLFYSVGIGQISSEVPQNLSASRPQDRQFILSSKKLLLSDSGFYLCALTTRGSWYFGPGTRLTVL.

V usage is TRBV9 and J usage is TRBJ2-7; tentative D call: TRBD1 (5 bases). V lost 2 bases to trimming and J lost 0 bases, with 9 bases between them. CDR3 length: 14 residues. Germline CDR1 and CDR2: SGDLS and YYNGEE. The CDR3 DNA is TGTGCCAGCAGCGTGGGGCTGATCTCCTACGAGCAGTACTTC. Protein: CASSVGLISYEQYF.

This clone has just a few counts. The V gene is TRBV6-4, the J gene TRBJ2-3; 12 bases line up with TRBD2. The CDR3 loop spans 14 amino acids. Germline trimming cut 4 bases from V and 4 bases from J; bases unmatched to any gene: 0. Per the germline V gene, CDR1 is MRHNA and CDR2 is SNTAGT. The CDR3 region has the DNA TGTGCCAGCAGTGCTAGCGGGGGGGCAGATACGCAGTATTTT. It yields the protein CASSASGGADTQYF.

The gene calls are TRBV6-4 and TRBJ2-1; 10 bases are a match to TRBD1. Germline V gene lookup returns CDR1 MRHNA and CDR2 SNTAGT. The CDR3 has 14 amino acids. V shed 8 bases, J shed 8 bases, and the junction held 9 bases outside the gene matches. CDR3 in amino acids: CASAPGQGSDEQFF. For the CDR3, the DNA is TGTGCCAGCGCGCCGGGACAGGGGAGTGATGAGCAGTTCTTC.

The chain has TRBV19 and TRBJ2-7; TRBD1 aligns across 7 bases. The germline CDR1 and CDR2 sequences are LNHDA and SQIVND (reference sequence). Trimming removed 5 bases from V and 4 bases from J; junction bases left unmatched: 11. The CDR3 loop spans 15 amino acids. The CDR3 loop is CASSPTGAPGYEQYF. The CDR3 DNA follows: TGTGCCAGTAGTCCAACAGGGGCTCCGGGGTACGAGCAGTACTTC.

The CDR3 sequence is CASSHSGTGNTEAFF. The DNA for the CDR3 is TGTGCCAGCAGTCATTCTGGGACAGGGAACACTGAAGCTTTCTTT. This chain connects TRBV7-9 to TRBJ1-1, with TRBD1 matching over 8 bases. CDR1 and CDR2 from the germline V gene are SEHNR and FQNEAQ (reference sequence). V lost 6 bases and J lost 1; bases outside the gene matches: 7. The CDR3 has 15 residues. The full variable domain, in which reference TRBV7-9 and TRBJ1-1 provide the parts outside the CDR3, is DTGVSQNPRHKITKRGQNVTFRCDPISEHNRLYWYRQTLGQGPEFLTYFQNEAQLEKSRLLSDRFSAERPKGSFSTLEIQRTEQGDSAMYLCASSHSGTGNTEAFFGQGTRLTVV.

V and J are TRBV11-2 and TRBJ2-5; 7 nucleotides line up with TRBD1. Germline V gives CDR1 SGHAT, CDR2 FQNNGV. Trimming cost V 5 bases and J 4 bases; bases outside gene matches: 4. CDR3 size: 13 residues. The DNA of the CDR3 is TGTGCCAGCAGCCGGGACAGACGAGAGACCCAGTACTTC. Translating it yields CASSRDRRETQYF. Variable domain in full (rest from reference TRBV11-2 and TRBJ2-5): EAGVAQSPRYKIIEKRQSVAFWCNPISGHATLYWYQQILGQGPKLLIQFQNNGVVDDSQLPKDRFSAERLKGVDSTLKIQPAKLEDSAVYLCASSRDRRETQYFGPGTRLLVL.